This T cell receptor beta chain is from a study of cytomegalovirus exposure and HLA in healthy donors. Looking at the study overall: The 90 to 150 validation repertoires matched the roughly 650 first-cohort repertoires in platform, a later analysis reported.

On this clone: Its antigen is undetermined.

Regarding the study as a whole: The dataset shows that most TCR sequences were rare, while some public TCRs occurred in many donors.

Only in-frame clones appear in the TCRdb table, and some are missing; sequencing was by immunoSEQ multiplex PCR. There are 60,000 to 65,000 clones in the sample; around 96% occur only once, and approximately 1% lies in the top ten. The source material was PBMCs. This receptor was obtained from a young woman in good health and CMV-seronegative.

The CDR3 region has the DNA TGTGCCAGCAGCCAACTAGCGGGGGGCCCGGCAGATACGCAGTATTTT. Translating it yields CASSQLAGGPADTQYF. V usage is TRBV7-9 and J usage is TRBJ2-3; 12 bases map to TRBD2. Germline V gene data show CDR1 as SEHNR and CDR2 as FQNEAQ (reference sequence). The trim removed 5 bases at V and 4 bases at J, leaving 7 bases unmatched. The CDR3 runs to 16 residues.